This record looks at one T cell receptor beta chain sequence and its context. No antigen is known for it. Clones were sequenced by immunoSEQ multiplex PCR, and TCRdb holds only the in-frame ones, with some missing. The sample yields under 170,000 clones, under 95% seen once. This CDR3 spans 15 amino acids. With 0 bases removed from V and 4 bases from J, the gap between germline ends came to 12 bases. From germline, CDR1 is MNHEY and CDR2 SVGAGI. Analyses pooled second doses at about 4 or about 12 weeks. This sample is part of a study of T cell responses to AZD1222 COVID-19 vaccine. Findings and caveats of the study: Females outnumbered males among donors, who were mostly white British; clonal diversity was possibly underestimated. Vaccination with two AZD1222 doses was followed by a rise in Spike-specific TCR breadth and depth. Just a handful of people given AZD1222 tested seropositive at baseline.

This TCR was recovered from an adult who received the AZD1222 COVID-19 vaccine. V is TRBV6-5 and J is TRBJ1-1; D remains ambiguous. Sequencing was performed on peripheral blood, taken 28 days after the second AZD1222 dose. The CDR3 loop reads CASSYSRQDGTEAFF. CDR3 bases: TGTGCCAGCAGTTACTCGAGGCAGGACGGCACTGAAGCTTTCTTT.